This is a list of T cell receptor beta chains from one sample in a study of CD8 T cells in Susac syndrome. TCRdb recomputed calls from the immunoSEQ multiplex PCR reads with MiXCR, one row per CDR3 protein. Of about 440,000 distinct CDR3 sequences listed, more than 80% are singletons. What was sequenced was CD8+ T cells from PBMCs. The receptors derive from a human donor with multiple sclerosis. CDR3s include the opening cysteine and the closing phenylalanine or tryptophan. A D gene is named only where the DNA matches it firmly. Expanded clones get a size class; other rows say once, few or many, or leave the size out.

j_gene,abundance,d_gene,v_gene,CDR3aa,CDR3nt
TRBJ1-1,.,.,TRBV28,CASARGENTEAFF,TGTGCCAGCGCGCGCGGGGAGAACACTGAAGCTTTCTTT
TRBJ2-7,.,TRBD2,TRBV27,CASSLRGTVAEQYF,TGTGCCAGCAGTTTGCGGGGGACGGTCGCCGAGCAGTACTTC
TRBJ2-2,.,TRBD1,TRBV10-1,CASKPGTGDSGELFF,TGCGCCAGCAAACCCGGGACAGGGGATTCCGGGGAGCTGTTTTTT
TRBJ1-2,.,.,TRBV11-1,CASSLGRLGGYTF,TGTGCCAGCAGCTTAGGTCGCCTTGGGGGCTACACCTTC
TRBJ2-7,.,TRBD1,TRBV6-6,CASRPPGQPYEQYF,TGTGCCAGCAGGCCTCCGGGACAGCCCTACGAGCAGTACTTC
TRBJ2-1,.,TRBD2,TRBV4-1,CASSPSGTTSGGAYNEQFF,TGCGCCAGCAGCCCTTCAGGTACGACTAGCGGGGGGGCCTACAATGAGCAGTTCTTC
TRBJ2-1,.,.,TRBV7-9,CASSPPSSAYNEQFF,TGTGCCAGCAGCCCCCCCAGTTCAGCATACAATGAGCAGTTCTTC
TRBJ2-5,few,TRBD1,TRBV5-1,CASRGTGGETQYF,TGCGCCAGCAGAGGGACAGGGGGCGAGACCCAGTACTTC
TRBJ2-2,.,.,TRBV20-1,CSAPGQGPGELFF,TGCAGTGCCCCCGGGCAGGGACCCGGGGAGCTGTTTTTT
TRBJ2-7,.,TRBD1,TRBV15,CATSRTGIDEQYF,TGTGCCACCAGCAGGACAGGGATTGACGAGCAGTACTTC
TRBJ2-1,.,.,TRBV19,CASSIKSAVNEQFF,TGTGCCAGTAGTATAAAGTCGGCGGTAAATGAGCAGTTCTTC
TRBJ2-1,.,TRBD2,TRBV29-1,CSGGTSGSMRNEQFF,TGCAGCGGGGGGACTAGCGGGAGTATGAGAAATGAGCAGTTCTTC
TRBJ1-2,.,TRBD1,TRBV7-9,CASSPLDRGSGYTF,TGTGCCAGCAGCCCCCTTGACAGGGGTAGTGGCTACACCTTC
TRBJ2-7,.,TRBD1,TRBV4-1,CASSPLEGTGGDEQYF,TGCGCCAGCAGCCCCTTGGAAGGGACAGGGGGCGACGAGCAGTACTTC
TRBJ2-7,.,TRBD2,TRBV30,CAWSVLGTSGSYEQYF,TGTGCCTGGAGTGTTTTAGGGACTAGCGGCTCCTACGAGCAGTACTTC
TRBJ1-5,.,.,TRBV2,CASSEHLSNQPQHF,TGTGCCAGCAGTGAACATTTAAGCAATCAGCCCCAGCATTTT
TRBJ1-3,.,.,TRBV14,CASSPLEGGFSGNTIYF,TGTGCCAGCAGCCCACTAGAGGGGGGCTTCTCTGGAAACACCATATATTTT
TRBJ2-1,.,.,TRBV7-9,CASSFSSGSLYNEQFF,TGTGCCAGCAGCTTCTCATCAGGGTCTCTGTACAATGAGCAGTTCTTC
TRBJ1-5,.,TRBD1,TRBV27,CASSSQGGSRPQHF,TGTGCCAGCAGTTCCCAGGGGGGGTCAAGGCCCCAGCATTTT
TRBJ2-2,.,.,TRBV30,CACLRPGELFF,TGTGCCTGCCTACGTCCAGGGGAGCTGTTTTTT
TRBJ1-1,.,.,TRBV3-1,CASSPLPGEEAFF,TGTGCCAGCAGCCCCCTTCCAGGCGAAGAAGCTTTCTTT
TRBJ2-1,.,.,TRBV29-1,CSVVAYEQFF,TGCAGCGTCGTGGCCTATGAGCAGTTCTTC
TRBJ1-5,once,.,TRBV20-1,CSARDGQSNQPQHF,TGCAGTGCTAGAGATGGTCAGAGCAATCAGCCCCAGCATTTT
TRBJ2-7,.,.,TRBV7-9,CASSSHQSSPSYEQYF,TGTGCCAGCAGCTCCCACCAGAGTTCGCCTAGCTACGAGCAGTACTTC
TRBJ2-2,.,TRBD2,TRBV27,CASTARLAESSGELFF,TGTGCCAGCACCGCCAGACTAGCGGAGAGTTCCGGGGAGCTGTTTTTT
TRBJ2-4,few,TRBD1,TRBV28,CASSLVQGADIQYF,TGTGCCAGCAGTTTAGTGCAGGGGGCGGACATTCAGTACTTC
TRBJ2-5,.,.,TRBV4-1,CASSQEVVVGQETQYF,TGCGCCAGCAGCCAAGAGGTAGTTGTCGGACAAGAGACCCAGTACTTC
TRBJ1-2,.,.,TRBV7-9,CASSFTGSAGANYGYTF,TGTGCCAGCAGCTTTACAGGGAGCGCGGGTGCTAACTATGGCTACACCTTC
TRBJ2-1,once,.,TRBV6-5,CASSYSGSWSGKYNEQFF,TGTGCCAGCAGTTACTCGGGCTCGTGGAGCGGCAAATACAATGAGCAGTTCTTC
TRBJ1-5,.,.,TRBV15,CATSRDLLVEEHSNQPQHF,TGTGCCACCAGCAGAGATCTCCTCGTGGAGGAACATAGCAATCAGCCCCAGCATTTT
TRBJ2-1,.,.,TRBV27,CASSVDRNEQFF,TGTGCCAGCAGTGTTGACAGAAATGAGCAGTTCTTC
TRBJ1-4,.,.,TRBV10-2,CASSEMGVTNEKLFF,TGCGCCAGCAGTGAAATGGGGGTTACTAATGAAAAACTGTTTTTT
TRBJ2-7,few,.,TRBV19,CASSAGGAYEQYF,TGTGCCAGTAGTGCCGGGGGAGCCTACGAGCAGTACTTC
TRBJ1-5,few,.,TRBV6-6,CASRYLMDGNQPQHF,TGTGCCAGCAGATACCTGATGGACGGCAATCAGCCCCAGCATTTT
TRBJ2-1,.,.,TRBV6-1,CASSESRDIYNEQFF,TGTGCCAGCAGTGAGTCCCGGGACATCTACAATGAGCAGTTCTTC
TRBJ1-5,.,.,TRBV4-1,CASSQVPQDSNQPQHF,TGCGCCAGCAGCCAAGTTCCACAGGACAGCAATCAGCCCCAGCATTTT